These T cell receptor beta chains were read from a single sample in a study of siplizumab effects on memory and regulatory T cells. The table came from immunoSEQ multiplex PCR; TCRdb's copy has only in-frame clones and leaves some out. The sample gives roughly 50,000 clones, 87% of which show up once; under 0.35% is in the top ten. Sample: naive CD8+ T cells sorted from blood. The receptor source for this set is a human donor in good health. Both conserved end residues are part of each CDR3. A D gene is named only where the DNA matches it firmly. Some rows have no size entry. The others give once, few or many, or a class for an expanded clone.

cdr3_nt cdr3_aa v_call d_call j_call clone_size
TGTGCCAGCAGTTTATCGGCAGGGGGCTGGTACGAGCAGTACTTC CASSLSAGGWYEQYF TRBV27 TRBD1 TRBJ2-7 few
TGTGCCAGCAGCTTGCAGGGGGCTTACGAGCAGTACTTC CASSLQGAYEQYF TRBV5-4 TRBD1 TRBJ2-7 .
TGTGCCAGCAGCTCACATTCATCTGCTGACTATGGCTACACCTTC CASSSHSSADYGYTF TRBV11-2 . TRBJ1-2 few
TGCGCCAGCAGCCAGGGGGAGTTCAGCACAGATACGCAGTATTTT CASSQGEFSTDTQYF TRBV4-1 . TRBJ2-3 .
TGTGCCATCAGCGATAGCGGGAGTGGGGAGACCCAGTACTTC CAISDSGSGETQYF TRBV10-3 TRBD2 TRBJ2-5 .
TGTGCCAGCAGCATCCTAGCGGGTGGTTACAATGAGCAGTTCTTC CASSILAGGYNEQFF TRBV7-6 TRBD2 TRBJ2-1 .
TGCAGCCCATCTTCGGACAGGAACACCGGGGAGCTGTTTTTT CSPSSDRNTGELFF TRBV29-1 . TRBJ2-2 .
TGTGCCAGCAGTTCGTGGACAGGGGGCTTAACCTATGGCTACACCTTC CASSSWTGGLTYGYTF TRBV6-5 TRBD1 TRBJ1-2 .
TGTGCCAGCAGTTACTCACAGGGGCTAGAAGAGCAGTACTTC CASSYSQGLEEQYF TRBV6-6 TRBD1 TRBJ2-7 .
TGTGCCAGCGCGGCGGGAGGATCCCACGAGCAGTACTTC CASAAGGSHEQYF TRBV11-2 TRBD2 TRBJ2-7 .
TGTGCCAGCACCCCCGTGGAGGGAAACTACAATGAGCAGTTCTTC CASTPVEGNYNEQFF TRBV5-5 . TRBJ2-1 .
TGTGCCAGCAGCTTATATGAGCAGGGGCAAGGTACTGAAGCTTTCTTT CASSLYEQGQGTEAFF TRBV11-2 . TRBJ1-1 .
TGTGCCAGCAGTTTATTGATGGGGAACACTGAAGCTTTCTTT CASSLLMGNTEAFF TRBV27 . TRBJ1-1 once
TGTGCCAGCAGTTTCCAGGGTACCAATGAAAAACTGTTTTTT CASSFQGTNEKLFF TRBV6-5 . TRBJ1-4 .
TGTGCCAGCAGTCTAAACAGGGGGCTTACCTCTAAGGACACTGAAGCTTTCTTT CASSLNRGLTSKDTEAFF TRBV27 TRBD1 TRBJ1-1 .
TGTGCCAGTAGTATAGTGTCCGGGGAGCTGTTTTTT CASSIVSGELFF TRBV19 . TRBJ2-2 .
TGTGCCAGCAGCCCCGGGGCAGCCCCCTACGAGCAGTACTTC CASSPGAAPYEQYF TRBV7-9 . TRBJ2-7 .
TGCGCCAGCAGCCAAGGCAGCCAGGGCTACGAGCAGTACTTC CASSQGSQGYEQYF TRBV4-1 . TRBJ2-7 .
TGTGCCAGCAGCTTAGATTTGGGGTTGAGCGGCAATCAGCCCCAGCATTTT CASSLDLGLSGNQPQHF TRBV7-4 . TRBJ1-5 .
TGTGCCAGCAGCGCGGGACCTGCGAATGAGCAGTTCTTC CASSAGPANEQFF TRBV9 . TRBJ2-1 .
TGTGCCAGCAGTGAGTTGGAAAGGACGGGCGAGCAGTACTTC CASSELERTGEQYF TRBV6-1 . TRBJ2-7 .
TGTGCCAGCAGCTGGGACAGATCGAACACTGAAGCTTTCTTT CASSWDRSNTEAFF TRBV5-4 TRBD1 TRBJ1-1 .
TGTGCCAGCAGTTTAAGTAGCGGGAGTCGCTATGAGCAGTTCTTC CASSLSSGSRYEQFF TRBV27 TRBD2 TRBJ2-1 few
TGTGCCAGCAGCTACACTAGCGGGAGTTTCAATGAGCAGTTCTTC CASSYTSGSFNEQFF TRBV14 TRBD2 TRBJ2-1 .